What follows are 26 T cell receptor beta chains derived from one specimen sequenced in a study of T cell responses to AZD1222 COVID-19 vaccine (dated by TCRdb to the early 2020s). The library was produced with the immunoSEQ multiplex PCR assay. TCRdb's version of the immuneACCESS table is confined to in-frame rearrangements and falls short of the full clone set. An unresolved V gene accounts for under half of the shortfall where checked; the remainder is of unknown origin. The sample table lists more than 110,000 clones, 80% to 90% of them with a count of one. The biggest ten clones account for approximately 8% of the sample. The time point tag for this specimen amounts to: baseline before first vaccination. Material: peripheral blood, obtained on day 0 of AZD1222 vaccination. All receptors come from an adult in good health.

This clone has just a few counts. The rearrangement joins TRBV12-3 or TRBV12-4 to TRBJ2-7, with a weak D call TRBD2 (5 bases). The V gene lost 4 bases and the J gene lost 6 bases, with 10 bases spanning the gap. This CDR3 spans 12 amino acids. The CDR3 region is CASSYSGGEQYF. The CDR3 nucleotides read TGTGCCAGCAGTTATTCCGGAGGCGAGCAGTACTTC.

The chain has TRBV5-1 and TRBJ2-3, with a weak D call TRBD1 (5 bases). Deletions cut 0 bases from V and 1 base from J, with 12 bases between. There are 16 residues in the CDR3. The germline CDR1 and CDR2 sequences are SGHRS and YFSETQ. The CDR3 loop is CASSLARVGRTDTQYF. For the CDR3, the DNA is TGCGCCAGCAGCTTGGCCAGGGTAGGACGCACAGATACGCAGTATTTT.

The V and J genes are TRBV9 and TRBJ2-3, with 8 bases lining up with TRBD2. J lost 0 bases, V lost 0 bases, and 3 bases had no gene match. The V gene's germline CDR1 is SGDLS and CDR2 YYNGEE. This CDR3 spans 16 amino acids. DNA for the CDR3: TGTGCCAGCAGCGTAGATAGCGGGGCTAGCACAGATACGCAGTATTTT. Residues: CASSVDSGASTDTQYF.

This chain connects TRBV27 to TRBJ2-1, with TRBD2 matching over 7 bases. Germline assignment: CDR1 MNHEY and CDR2 SMNVEV (reference sequence). The CDR3 length is 16 residues. The V segment lost 5 bases and the J segment 6 bases; nucleotides outside the gene matches: 13. CDR3 in DNA: TGTGCCAGCAGTAATAACCTAGCGGAGCTACCCAATGAGCAGTTCTTC. Translation gives CASSNNLAELPNEQFF.

This clone was picked up a small number of times. V gene TRBV30 combines with J gene TRBJ1-2, with a possible D match to TRBD1 (5 bases). CDR3 length: 17 amino acids. Trimming left V 4 bases short and J 4 bases short, with 25 bases between. Germline assignment: CDR1 GTSNPN and CDR2 SVGIG (reference sequence). The CDR3 sequence is CAWNRKGAPIPFYGYTF. The CDR3 DNA follows: TGTGCCTGGAACAGAAAAGGGGCACCCATCCCGTTCTATGGCTACACCTTC.

The rearrangement links TRBV4-2 to TRBJ2-7; no firm D call. Trimming took off 1 base at V and 8 bases at J, with 15 bases between the two ends. Germline V gene data show CDR1 as LGHNA and CDR2 as YNFKEQ. The CDR3 sequence is 14 residues long. This CDR3 is CASSQAIGERQQYF. CDR3 in DNA: TGTGCCAGCAGCCAAGCAATCGGAGAACGACAGCAGTACTTC.

A few counts support this clone. The V and J genes are TRBV5-4 and TRBJ1-1; a possible D gene is TRBD1 (5 bases). There are 15 residues in the CDR3. CDR1 and CDR2 (germline): SGHNT, YYREEE (reference sequence). V was clipped by 4 bases and J by 2 bases, with 15 bases between them. The chain's CDR3 is CASSRPGTDNTEAFF. The CDR3 DNA reads as TGTGCCAGCAGCCGACCAGGGACGGACAACACTGAAGCTTTCTTT.

The rearrangement uses TRBV5-1 and TRBJ2-3, with D unclear. V lost 3 bases and J 2 bases, leaving 10 bases between the germline ends. CDR1 and CDR2 (germline): SGHRS, YFSETQ. CDR3 length equals 14 residues. The CDR3 sequence: CASSSVQPTDTQYF. The CDR3 nucleotides are TGCGCCAGCAGCTCGGTGCAGCCCACAGATACGCAGTATTTT.

V is TRBV19 and J is TRBJ2-2; the D gene is possibly TRBD1 (6 bases). Germline CDR1 reads LNHDA; CDR2 reads SQIVND (reference sequence). Trimming cost V 3 bases and J 5 bases, with 10 bases left between them. The CDR3 sequence is 14 residues long. CDR3 in DNA: TGTGCCAGTAGTATTTCAGGGGCGACCGGGGAGCTGTTTTTT. This sequence encodes CASSISGATGELFF.

The gene calls are TRBV3-1 (or the pseudogene TRBV3-2) and TRBJ2-2; D not resolved. V dropped 7 bases and J dropped 6 bases, with 12 bases sitting between them. The germline gives CDR1 LGHDT, CDR2 YNNKEL (reference sequence). This CDR3 comprises 13 residues. CDR3 loop: CASTHRDPGELFF. CDR3 coding DNA: TGTGCCAGCACCCACCGAGATCCCGGGGAGCTGTTTTTT.

The chain links TRBV7-9 to TRBJ1-6; a possible D gene is TRBD1 (6 bases). The germline gives CDR1 SEHNR, CDR2 FQNEAQ (reference sequence). This CDR3 has 14 amino acids. Trimming pared 6 bases from V and 7 bases from J, leaving 13 bases between. CDR3 residues: CASSQTGSNSPLHF. Here the CDR3 DNA reads TGTGCCAGCAGTCAGACAGGTTCCAATTCACCCCTCCACTTT.

The V call is TRBV21-1, the J call TRBJ1-1; TRBD1 is the table's D call, not checked against the DNA. TRBV21-1 has pseudogene status. This CDR3 contains 12 residues. The CDR3: CASKTANTEAFF. CDR3 in DNA: TGTGCCAGCAAGACAGCTAACACTGAAGCTTTCTTT.

The chain employs TRBV7-9 and TRBJ2-1; the D gene is possibly TRBD2 (5 bases). Germline V gene lookup returns CDR1 SEHNR and CDR2 FQNEAQ (reference sequence). V shed 2 bases and J shed 8 bases, with 7 bases lying between them. The length of the CDR3 is 12 residues. The CDR3 DNA reads as TGTGCCAGCAGCTTATCGCGGGATGAGCAGTTCTTC. It encodes CASSLSRDEQFF.

This clone was counted once. This CDR3 reads CASRRDSSGSGYTF. CDR3 sequence (DNA): TGTGCCAGCAGGCGGGACAGTTCTGGGTCTGGCTACACCTTC. This chain joins TRBV6-5 and TRBJ1-2, with 7 bases matching TRBD1. Germline V CDR1 and CDR2: MNHEY, SVGAGI. This CDR3 has 14 residues. V dropped 6 bases and J dropped 7; count of bases not matched to a gene: 11.

The chain recombines TRBV3-1 (or the pseudogene TRBV3-2) with TRBJ2-5; 7 bases fit TRBD2. Germline lookup yields CDR1 LGHDT and CDR2 YNNKEL (reference sequence). V lost 3 bases and J lost 3; bases outside the gene matches: 4. The CDR3 spans 14 residues. The CDR3 coding sequence is TGTGCCAGCAGCCAGGGGACTACCAAAGAGACCCAGTACTTC. Protein sequence: CASSQGTTKETQYF.

This chain links TRBV13 with TRBJ1-2; the D is unclear. Per the germline V gene, CDR1 is PRHDT and CDR2 is FYEKMQ (reference sequence). This CDR3 is 14 amino acids long. Trimming took 5 bases from V and 1 from J, leaving 11 bases between them. This chain's CDR3 is CASSLKTINYGYTF. In DNA, the CDR3 is TGTGCCAGCAGCCTCAAGACGATTAACTATGGCTACACCTTC.

The chain couples TRBV5-6 to TRBJ1-2; TRBD1 might be the D (5 bases). This CDR3 region has 18 residues. CDR1 SGHDT and CDR2 YYEEEE come from the germline V gene. Between the trimmed V and J ends, which lost 2 bases and 2 bases, there was a span of 22 bases. Written as DNA, the CDR3 is TGTGCCAGCAGCTTTCCACGGCCGGGACTCCTTAAAAACTATGGCTACACCTTC. This translates into CASSFPRPGLLKNYGYTF.

V gene TRBV2 combines with J gene TRBJ1-5; TRBD1 matches 8 bases. In germline, CDR1 is SNHLY, CDR2 FYNNEI. The V and J ends lost 4 bases and 5 bases, in that order; junction bases with no gene match: 4. The CDR3 length is 14 residues. In DNA form, the CDR3 reads TGTGCCAGCAGTGGACAGGGGATCGATCAGCCCCAGCATTTT. Residues: CASSGQGIDQPQHF.

This clone was detected only once. The J gene is TRBJ1-2, the V gene TRBV4-2; D unresolved. Germline V lookup: CDR1 LGHNA, CDR2 YNFKEQ. The V gene lost 0 bases and the J gene lost 6 bases, with 14 bases spanning the gap. This CDR3 is built from 15 residues. CDR3 loop: CASSQDRVGFNGYTF. In nucleotides, the CDR3 is TGTGCCAGCAGCCAAGATCGTGTAGGGTTTAATGGCTACACCTTC.

The CDR3 sequence is CASSPLVAGEHQETQYF. The CDR3, as DNA: TGTGCCAGCAGTCCCTTAGTGGCGGGGGAGCACCAAGAGACCCAGTACTTC. This chain joins TRBV28 and TRBJ2-5, with TRBD2 identical over 7 bases. The V gene end was trimmed by 5 bases and the J gene end by 0 bases; junction bases not matched to a gene: 12. This CDR3 region has 17 residues. The germline V gene has CDR1 MDHEN and CDR2 SYDVKM.

This clone was detected a few times. The rearrangement uses TRBV7-9 and TRBJ2-5; no clear D gene. Between the trimmed V and J ends, which lost 5 bases and 0 bases, there was a span of 13 bases. CDR1 is SEHNR and CDR2 is FQNEAQ in the germline V gene (reference sequence). The CDR3 has 15 residues. The CDR3 DNA sequence: TGTGCCAGCAGCCGCAAGGTGGCGTACCAAGAGACCCAGTACTTC. This translates into CASSRKVAYQETQYF.

This chain links TRBV18 with TRBJ2-5; D is unclear. This CDR3 contains 15 residues. In germline, CDR1 is KGHSH, CDR2 LQKENI. Trimming pared 0 bases from V and 5 bases from J, leaving 13 bases between. In DNA, the CDR3 is TGTGCCAGCTCACCACCATCTCCCAGAGACGAGACCCAGTACTTC. Amino acids: CASSPPSPRDETQYF.

The gene calls are TRBV11-2 and TRBJ2-5; 10 bases match TRBD2. This CDR3 has 14 residues. The V segment lost 6 bases and the J segment 4 bases; nucleotides outside the gene matches: 5. CDR1 is SGHAT, CDR2 FQNNGV, per germline. The CDR3 region has the DNA TGTGCCAGCAGTCCGGGGACTAGCGCAGAGACCCAGTACTTC. Translation gives CASSPGTSAETQYF.

This chain connects TRBV24-1 to TRBJ1-2, with D uncertain. The CDR3 is 12 amino acids. Germline V gene lookup returns CDR1 KGHDR and CDR2 SFDVKD. Trimming shortened V by 3 bases and J by 8 bases, and 9 bases separated the two germline ends. In DNA form, the CDR3 reads TGTGCCACCAGTGATACGAGCTGGGGCTACACCTTC. It encodes CATSDTSWGYTF.

As DNA, the CDR3 is TGTGCCAGCAGCTTACTACAGGCCAAGGAAGCTTTCTTT. Protein product: CASSLLQAKEAFF. The gene calls are TRBV7-8 and TRBJ1-1; the D gene is possibly TRBD1 (5 bases). Trimming took off 2 bases at V and 8 bases at J, with 12 bases between the two ends. This CDR3 is 13 amino acids long. Germline CDR1 SGHVS, CDR2 FQNEAQ.

The rearrangement uses TRBV18 and TRBJ1-1; possibly TRBD1 for D (5 bases). V was clipped by 3 bases and J by 7 bases, with 12 bases between them. The germline V gene encodes CDR1 KGHSH and CDR2 LQKENI. The CDR3 is 13 amino acids. Here the CDR3 DNA reads TGTGCCAGCTCACCCGACCCAGGGCTTGAAGCTTTCTTT. Encoded protein: CASSPDPGLEAFF.